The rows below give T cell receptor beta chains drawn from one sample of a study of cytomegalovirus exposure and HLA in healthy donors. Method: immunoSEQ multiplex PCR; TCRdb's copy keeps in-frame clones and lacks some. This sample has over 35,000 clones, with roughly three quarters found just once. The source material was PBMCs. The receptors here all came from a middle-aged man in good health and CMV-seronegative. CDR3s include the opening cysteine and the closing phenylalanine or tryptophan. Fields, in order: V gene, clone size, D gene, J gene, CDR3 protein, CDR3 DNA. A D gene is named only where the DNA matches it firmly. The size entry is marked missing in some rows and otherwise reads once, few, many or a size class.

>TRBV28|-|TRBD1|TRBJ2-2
CASSGDRTGELFF
TGTGCCAGCAGTGGGGACAGGACCGGGGAGCTGTTTTTT
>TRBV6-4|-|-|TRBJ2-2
CASSDSGQGNTGELFF
TGTGCCAGCAGTGACTCGGGGCAGGGTAACACCGGGGAGCTGTTTTTT
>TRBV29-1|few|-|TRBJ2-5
CSVRTNYQETQYF
TGCAGCGTTCGTACTAATTACCAAGAGACCCAGTACTTC
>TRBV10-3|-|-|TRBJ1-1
CATEGGGITEAFF
TGTGCCACCGAAGGGGGGGGAATCACTGAAGCTTTCTTT
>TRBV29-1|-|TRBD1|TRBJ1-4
CSVAGTADEKLFF
TGCAGCGTTGCCGGGACAGCTGATGAAAAACTGTTTTTT
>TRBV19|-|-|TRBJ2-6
CASGPQATGANVLTF
TGTGCCAGTGGGCCCCAGGCTACTGGGGCCAACGTCCTGACTTTC
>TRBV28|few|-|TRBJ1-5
CASSRSYSNQPQHF
TGTGCCAGCAGTAGATCCTATAGCAATCAGCCCCAGCATTTT
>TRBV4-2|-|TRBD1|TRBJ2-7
CASSQRGTGAYEQYF
TGTGCCAGCAGCCAAAGGGGGACAGGAGCCTACGAGCAGTACTTC
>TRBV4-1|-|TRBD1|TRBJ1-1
CASSQGTVEAFF
TGCGCCAGCAGCCAGGGGACAGTCGAAGCTTTCTTT
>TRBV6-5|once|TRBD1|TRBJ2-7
CASSINRDRGSEQYF
TGTGCCAGCAGCATAAACCGTGACAGGGGTAGCGAGCAGTACTTC
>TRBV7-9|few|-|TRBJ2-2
CASSPNQYTGELFF
TGTGCCAGCAGCCCTAATCAATACACCGGGGAGCTGTTTTTT
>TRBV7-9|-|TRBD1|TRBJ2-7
CASSRKSEGQGTYEQYF
TGTGCCAGCAGCCGGAAGTCAGAGGGACAGGGTACCTACGAGCAGTACTTC
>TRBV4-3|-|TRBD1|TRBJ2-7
CASSQEIGGGAEQYF
TGCGCCAGCAGCCAAGAGATAGGGGGCGGCGCCGAGCAGTACTTC
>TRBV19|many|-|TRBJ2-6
CASTPGAPSGANVLTF
TGTGCCAGTACCCCAGGGGCCCCCTCTGGGGCCAACGTCCTGACTTTC
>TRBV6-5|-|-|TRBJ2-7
CASSTTRHEQYF
TGTGCCAGCAGTACCACTAGACACGAGCAGTACTTC
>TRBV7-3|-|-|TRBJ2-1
CASSHGGAEQFF
TGTGCCAGCAGTCACGGGGGAGCCGAGCAGTTCTTC
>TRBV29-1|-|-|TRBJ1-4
CSASGEGLIEKLFF
TGCAGCGCCTCTGGGGAGGGGTTAATTGAAAAACTGTTTTTT
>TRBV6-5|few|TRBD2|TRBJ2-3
CASSKLAVSTDTQYF
TGTGCCAGCAGTAAACTAGCGGTTAGCACAGATACGCAGTATTTT
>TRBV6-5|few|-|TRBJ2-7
CASSYGQYEQYF
TGTGCCAGCAGTTACGGGCAGTACGAGCAGTACTTC
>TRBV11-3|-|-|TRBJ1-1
CASSSDMNTEAFF
TGTGCCAGCAGTTCCGACATGAACACTGAAGCTTTCTTT
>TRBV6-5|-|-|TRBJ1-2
CASTRDLNYGYTF
TGTGCCAGCACTAGAGACCTAAACTATGGCTACACCTTC
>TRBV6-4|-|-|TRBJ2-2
CASTPSGEENTGELFF
TGTGCCAGCACCCCATCCGGGGAGGAGAACACCGGGGAGCTGTTTTTT
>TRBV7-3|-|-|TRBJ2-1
CASSLDFNEQFF
TGTGCCAGCAGCTTAGACTTCAATGAGCAGTTCTTC
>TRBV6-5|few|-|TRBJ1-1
CASSRKQGAEAFF
TGTGCCAGCAGCCGGAAACAGGGAGCTGAAGCTTTCTTT
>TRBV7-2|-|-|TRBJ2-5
CASSLAHLGGRVQETQYF
TGTGCCAGCAGCTTAGCGCATTTGGGTGGGAGAGTACAAGAGACCCAGTACTTC
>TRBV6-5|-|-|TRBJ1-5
CASRTGGYNQPQHF
TGTGCCAGCAGAACCGGGGGATATAATCAGCCCCAGCATTTT
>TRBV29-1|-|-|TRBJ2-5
CSVGLVGSQETQYF
TGCAGCGTTGGGCTCGTGGGGAGCCAAGAGACCCAGTACTTC
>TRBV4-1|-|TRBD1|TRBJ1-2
CASSQDQGANYGYTF
TGCGCCAGCAGCCAAGACCAGGGGGCAAACTATGGCTACACCTTC
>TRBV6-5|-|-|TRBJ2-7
CASSYSTWQGSYEQYF
TGTGCCAGCAGTTACTCGACGTGGCAGGGGTCCTACGAGCAGTACTTC
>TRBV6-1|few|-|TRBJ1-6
CASSDSSSYNSPLHF
TGTGCCAGCAGTGATAGCAGCTCCTATAATTCACCCCTCCACTTT
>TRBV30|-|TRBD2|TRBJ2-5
CAWSQGQRGVQETQYF
TGTGCCTGGAGTCAGGGCCAGCGGGGGGTCCAAGAGACCCAGTACTTC
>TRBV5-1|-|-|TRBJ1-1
CASSLGAGGLEAFF
TGCGCCAGCAGCTTGGGGGCCGGGGGGCTAGAAGCTTTCTTT
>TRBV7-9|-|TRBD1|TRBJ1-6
CASSPGTGSNSPLHF
TGTGCCAGCAGCCCCGGGACAGGATCTAATTCACCCCTCCACTTT
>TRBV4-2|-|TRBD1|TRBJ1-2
CASSQPGQSGYTF
TGTGCCAGCAGCCAACCGGGACAGTCCGGCTACACCTTC
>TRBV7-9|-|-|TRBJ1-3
CASSPQRAGNTIYF
TGTGCCAGCAGCCCACAACGTGCTGGAAACACCATATATTTT
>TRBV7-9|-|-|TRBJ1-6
CASSLAGNRTPLHF
TGTGCCAGCAGCTTAGCGGGAAACAGGACACCCCTCCACTTT
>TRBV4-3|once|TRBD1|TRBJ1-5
CASSQDKLYRGRRQPQHF
TGCGCCAGCAGCCAAGACAAACTCTACAGGGGAAGACGCCAGCCCCAGCATTTT
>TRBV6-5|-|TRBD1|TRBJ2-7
CASSYRGDRGHEQYF
TGTGCCAGCAGTTACCGCGGGGACAGGGGTCACGAGCAGTACTTC
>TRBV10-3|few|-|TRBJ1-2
CAISELAQDYGYTF
TGTGCCATCAGTGAGCTGGCACAGGACTATGGCTACACCTTC
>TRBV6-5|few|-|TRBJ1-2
CASRHRDGYGYTF
TGTGCCAGCAGACACAGGGATGGCTATGGCTACACCTTC
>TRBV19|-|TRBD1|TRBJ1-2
CASTDQRGQGLFYTF
TGTGCCAGTACCGACCAAAGGGGGCAGGGCTTATTCTACACCTTC
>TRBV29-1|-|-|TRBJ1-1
CSTEQGGNTEAFF
TGCAGCACTGAACAGGGCGGGAACACTGAAGCTTTCTTT
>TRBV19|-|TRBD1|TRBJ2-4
CASSEGQGKNIQYF
TGTGCCAGTTCCGAAGGACAGGGGAAAAACATTCAGTACTTC
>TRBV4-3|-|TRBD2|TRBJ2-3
CASSSGAGGLADTQYF
TGCGCCAGCAGTTCCGGAGCGGGGGGGCTGGCAGATACGCAGTATTTT
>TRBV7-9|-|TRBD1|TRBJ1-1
CASSFGTGGTEAFF
TGTGCCAGCAGCTTTGGGACAGGGGGCACTGAAGCTTTCTTT
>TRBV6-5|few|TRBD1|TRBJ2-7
CASRGQGLTYEQYF
TGTGCCAGCAGGGGACAGGGGCTTACCTACGAGCAGTACTTC
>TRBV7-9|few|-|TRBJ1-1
CASTRGGDTEAFF
TGTGCCAGCACCCGAGGGGGAGACACTGAAGCTTTCTTT
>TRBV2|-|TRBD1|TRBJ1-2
CASTRTGGSYGYTF
TGTGCCAGCACCAGGACAGGGGGGAGTTATGGCTACACCTTC
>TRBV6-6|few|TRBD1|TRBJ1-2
CASRDRAVNYGYTF
TGTGCCAGCAGAGACAGGGCGGTGAACTATGGCTACACCTTC
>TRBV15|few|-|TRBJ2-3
CATSRDVPHTDTQYF
TGTGCCACCAGCAGAGATGTCCCCCACACGGATACGCAGTATTTT
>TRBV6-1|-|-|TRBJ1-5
CASSDGSGYSNQPQHF
TGTGCCAGCAGTGATGGTTCGGGGTATAGCAATCAGCCCCAGCATTTT
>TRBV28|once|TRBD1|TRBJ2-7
CASSSQGTGLNEQYF
TGTGCCAGCAGTTCCCAGGGGACAGGACTCAACGAGCAGTACTTC
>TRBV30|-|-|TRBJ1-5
CAWSHREDQPQHF
TGTGCCTGGAGTCACAGGGAAGATCAGCCCCAGCATTTT
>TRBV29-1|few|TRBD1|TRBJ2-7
CSGGTGGLDEQYF
TGCAGCGGAGGGACAGGGGGTTTGGACGAGCAGTACTTC
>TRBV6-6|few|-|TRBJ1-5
CASNTGDSNQPQHF
TGTGCCAGTAACACAGGAGATAGCAATCAGCCCCAGCATTTT